What follows are 20 T cell receptor beta chains derived from one specimen sequenced in a study of blood T cell repertoires in COVID-19. The assay was immunoSEQ multiplex PCR, and TCRdb's table has in-frame clones only and misses some. Here the sample spans approximately 220,000 clones, 80% to 90% being singletons. Sequencing was carried out using PBMCs or T cells enriched from blood (not recorded which). These receptors were taken from a woman between 40 and 50 years old with acute COVID-19.

The chain is built from TRBV5-6 and TRBJ1-5; TRBD1 matches 7 bases. The CDR3 has 14 amino acids. The germline V gene encodes CDR1 SGHDT and CDR2 YYEEEE. The junction had 5 bases not matched to a gene; V was cut back by 3 bases and J by 5 bases. CDR3 in amino acids: CASSSGTVHQPQHF. The CDR3 coding sequence is TGTGCCAGCAGCTCGGGGACAGTCCATCAGCCCCAGCATTTT.

The V gene is TRBV18, the J gene TRBJ2-2; 8 nucleotides match TRBD1. The CDR3 is made up of 16 amino acids. Germline V gene sequence: CDR1 KGHSH, CDR2 LQKENI. V lost 4 bases and J lost 3; bases outside the gene matches: 7. The CDR3 sequence is CASSQRTGTDTGELFF. CDR3 bases: TGTGCCAGCTCACAAAGGACAGGGACCGACACCGGGGAGCTGTTTTTT.

This sequence joins TRBV11-2 and TRBJ1-4; no reliable D call. Trimming stripped 2 bases from V and 6 bases from J, with 10 bases between. CDR1 and CDR2 from the germline V gene are SGHAT and FQNNGV. The CDR3 length is 14 residues. The CDR3 loop is CASSLRGGDEKLFF. In DNA, the CDR3 is TGTGCCAGCAGCTTACGGGGAGGCGATGAAAAACTGTTTTTT.

V gene TRBV28 combines with J gene TRBJ2-7; 16 bases agree with TRBD2. V was pared by 2 bases and J by 5 bases, with 6 bases of the junction left unmatched. CDR1 is MDHEN, CDR2 SYDVKM, per germline. The CDR3 has 17 amino acids. CDR3 bases: TGTGCCAGCAGTTTAGGGACTAGCGGGAGGGTGGGAGACGAGCAGTACTTC. Translating it yields CASSLGTSGRVGDEQYF. Drawing the rest from reference TRBV28 and TRBJ2-7, the complete variable domain is DVKVTQSSRYLVKRTGEKVFLECVQDMDHENMFWYRQDPGLGLRLIYFSYDVKMKEKGDIPEGYSVSREKKERFSLILESASTNQTSMYLCASSLGTSGRVGDEQYFGPGTRLTVT.

This rearrangement joins TRBV15 to TRBJ1-2; weak D call: TRBD1 (6 bases). CDR1 and CDR2 (germline): LNHNV, YYDKDF (reference sequence). The CDR3 contains 19 residues. Trimming removed 1 base from V and 8 bases from J, with 29 bases in between. The DNA for the CDR3 is TGTGCCACCAGCAGAGCTTTTTCGTCCGGGACACCCCGGTGGAAAGGCTACACCTTC. Its protein is CATSRAFSSGTPRWKGYTF.

The chain joins TRBV27 to TRBJ2-1; weak D call: TRBD1 (6 bases). The germline V gene encodes CDR1 MNHEY and CDR2 SMNVEV (reference sequence). The CDR3 loop spans 16 amino acids. The V gene lost 4 bases and the J gene lost 3 bases, with 16 bases spanning the gap. The CDR3 DNA reads as TGTGCCAGCAGTTCCTACAGGGAAATAAGCTACAATGAGCAGTTCTTC. It specifies CASSSYREISYNEQFF.

The chain joins TRBV7-3 to TRBJ2-2; TRBD1 agrees at 12 bases. Germline CDR1 and CDR2: SGHTA and FQGTGA. The CDR3 length is 16 residues. J was trimmed by 7 bases and V by 5 bases; bases with no gene match: 8. CDR3 sequence (DNA): TGTGCCAGCAGCCACGGGGGACAGGGGGCTAACGGGGAGCTGTTTTTT. Translated: CASSHGGQGANGELFF.

V is TRBV18 and J is TRBJ1-1; D gene unclear. This CDR3 has 14 residues. V lost 6 bases and J lost 5, with 16 bases in between. Looked up from germline, CDR1 is KGHSH and CDR2 is LQKENI. In DNA, the CDR3 is TGTGCCAGCTCTACCAGTCCAGGAGGGACTGAAGCTTTCTTT. Its translation is CASSTSPGGTEAFF.

The V and J genes are TRBV30 and TRBJ1-5; 7 nucleotides match TRBD1. V lost 2 bases to trimming and J lost 7 bases; unmatched junction nucleotides: 8. The length of the CDR3 is 14 residues. Germline CDR1 is GTSNPN and CDR2 is SVGIG (reference sequence). CDR3: CAWSNGGGWQPQHF. The DNA of the CDR3 is TGTGCCTGGAGTAATGGAGGGGGCTGGCAGCCCCAGCATTTT.

The genes are TRBV28 and TRBJ1-2; 10 bases map to TRBD1. Germline V gene lookup returns CDR1 MDHEN and CDR2 SYDVKM. This CDR3 is built from 15 residues. V dropped 5 bases and J dropped 7; count of bases not matched to a gene: 10. CDR3 nucleotide sequence: TGTGCCAGCAGTCGAGGACAGGGGGGCCCCTCTGGCTACACCTTC. Translation: CASSRGQGGPSGYTF.

The count of this clone is one. The rearrangement uses TRBV28 and TRBJ2-1; TRBD1 might be the D (6 bases). This CDR3 is 15 amino acids long. The germline gives CDR1 MDHEN, CDR2 SYDVKM. The V end was cut by 7 bases, the J end by 6 bases, with 19 bases between. This CDR3 reads CASTLGGTGSNEQFF. In nucleotides, the CDR3 is TGTGCCAGCACCTTAGGGGGAACAGGGTCCAATGAGCAGTTCTTC. Looking up the rest from reference TRBV28 and TRBJ2-1 gives the full variable domain: DVKVTQSSRYLVKRTGEKVFLECVQDMDHENMFWYRQDPGLGLRLIYFSYDVKMKEKGDIPEGYSVSREKKERFSLILESASTNQTSMYLCASTLGGTGSNEQFFGPGTRLTVL.

The J gene is TRBJ2-3, the V gene TRBV7-3; 13 nucleotides agree with TRBD2. This CDR3 has 16 amino acids. Per the germline V gene, CDR1 is SGHTA and CDR2 is FQGTGA. Losses at the gene ends were 5 bases for V and 3 bases for J; bases not matched to a gene: 5. The CDR3 DNA is TGTGCCAGCAGCACCGGGACTAGCGGGATGACAGATACGCAGTATTTT. Its translation: CASSTGTSGMTDTQYF.

This chain links TRBV6-5 with TRBJ2-7; 12 bases fit TRBD2. J was trimmed by 6 bases and V by 7 bases; bases with no gene match: 7. The CDR3 is made up of 14 amino acids. CDR1 is MNHEY and CDR2 is SVGAGI in the germline V gene. The CDR3 sequence is CASKRLAGAGEQYF. CDR3 DNA sequence: TGTGCCAGCAAAAGACTAGCGGGAGCAGGCGAGCAGTACTTC.

The chain links TRBV6-5 to TRBJ1-1; D might be TRBD1 (6 bases). The CDR3 runs to 13 residues. CDR1 and CDR2 from the germline V gene are MNHEY and SVGAGI. V lost 8 bases and J lost 0, with 10 bases in between. The CDR3 here is CASCRTVNTEAFF. The CDR3 DNA sequence: TGTGCCAGCTGCAGGACAGTGAACACTGAAGCTTTCTTT.

Written as DNA, the CDR3 is TGCAGCGTTGCAGGGGAAGGACTGCGGGCGAACACTGAAGCTTTCTTT. Translated: CSVAGEGLRANTEAFF. V and J are TRBV29-1 and TRBJ1-1; possible D gene TRBD1, 6 bases. Germline loops: CDR1 SQVTM, CDR2 ANQGSEA. The V end lost 4 bases, the J end lost 1 base, and 19 bases lay between the germline ends. The CDR3 is made up of 16 amino acids.

This chain uses TRBV3-1 (or the pseudogene TRBV3-2) with TRBJ2-1, with 9 nucleotides matching TRBD2. The CDR3 contains 19 residues. J gave up 1 base and V 4 bases, and 14 bases lay outside the gene matches. The germline V gene encodes CDR1 LGHDT and CDR2 YNNKEL (reference sequence). CDR3 sequence: CASSRRTSVTYPSYNEQFF. DNA for the CDR3: TGTGCCAGCAGCCGACGGACTAGCGTAACCTACCCTTCCTACAATGAGCAGTTCTTC.

V is TRBV12-3 or TRBV12-4 and J is TRBJ2-5; 9 nucleotides agree with TRBD1. This CDR3 comprises 13 residues. Germline trimming cut 6 bases from V and 6 bases from J; bases unmatched to any gene: 5. This CDR3 reads CASSRDRAKTQYF. CDR3 bases: TGTGCCAGCAGCCGGGACAGGGCAAAGACCCAGTACTTC.

The V call is TRBV24-1, the J call TRBJ2-3, with D tentatively TRBD2 (6 bases). Trimming removed 4 bases at V and 1 base at J, with 14 bases between. Per the germline V gene, CDR1 is KGHDR and CDR2 is SFDVKD. The CDR3 consists of 16 residues. The CDR3 DNA reads TGTGCCACCAGTGACCTGGGACTTTCCGGCACAGATACGCAGTATTTT. This codes for CATSDLGLSGTDTQYF.

This sequence joins TRBV2 and TRBJ1-5, with 7 bases identical to TRBD1. CDR1 is SNHLY, CDR2 FYNNEI, per germline. The CDR3 is 18 residues long. With 6 bases clipped from V and 0 bases from J, the junction kept 14 bases outside the gene matches. The CDR3 here is CASSHRDRGSYSNQPQHF. CDR3 DNA sequence: TGTGCCAGCAGCCACCGGGACAGAGGCTCTTATAGCAATCAGCCCCAGCATTTT.

The genes are TRBV3-1 (or the pseudogene TRBV3-2) and TRBJ2-7; TRBD2 aligns across 8 bases. Per germline, CDR1 LGHDT and CDR2 YNNKEL (reference sequence). J lost 4 bases, V lost 0 bases, and 5 bases had no gene match. The CDR3 sequence is 15 residues long. In nucleotides, the CDR3 is TGTGCCAGCAGCCAAGAACGCGGGGGGTGGTACGAGCAGTACTTC. This translates into CASSQERGGWYEQYF.